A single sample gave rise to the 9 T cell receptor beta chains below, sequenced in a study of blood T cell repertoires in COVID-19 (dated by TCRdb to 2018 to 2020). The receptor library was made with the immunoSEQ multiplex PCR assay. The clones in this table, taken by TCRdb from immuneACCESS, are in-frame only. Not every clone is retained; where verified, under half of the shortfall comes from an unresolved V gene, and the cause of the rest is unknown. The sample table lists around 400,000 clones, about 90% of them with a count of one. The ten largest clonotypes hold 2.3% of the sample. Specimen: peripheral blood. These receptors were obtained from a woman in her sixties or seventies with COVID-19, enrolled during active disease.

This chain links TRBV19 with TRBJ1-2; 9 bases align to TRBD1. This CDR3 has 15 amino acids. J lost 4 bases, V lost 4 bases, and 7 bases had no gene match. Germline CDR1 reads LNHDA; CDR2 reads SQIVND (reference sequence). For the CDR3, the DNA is TGTGCCAGTAGTACCCGGACAGGGGCGAGCTATGGCTACACCTTC. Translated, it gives CASSTRTGASYGYTF.

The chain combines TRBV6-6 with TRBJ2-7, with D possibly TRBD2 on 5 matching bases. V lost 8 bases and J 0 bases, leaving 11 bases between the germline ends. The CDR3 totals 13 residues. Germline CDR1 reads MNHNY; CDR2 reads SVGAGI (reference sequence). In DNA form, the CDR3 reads TGTGCCAGCTTGAGCGGCAGCTCCTACGAGCAGTACTTC. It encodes CASLSGSSYEQYF.

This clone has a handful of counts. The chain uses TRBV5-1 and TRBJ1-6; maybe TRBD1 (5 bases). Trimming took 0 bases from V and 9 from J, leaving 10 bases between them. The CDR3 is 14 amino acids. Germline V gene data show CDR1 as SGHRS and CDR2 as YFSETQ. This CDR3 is CASSLAGFGSPLHF. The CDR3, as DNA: TGCGCCAGCAGCTTGGCAGGGTTCGGTTCACCCCTCCACTTT.

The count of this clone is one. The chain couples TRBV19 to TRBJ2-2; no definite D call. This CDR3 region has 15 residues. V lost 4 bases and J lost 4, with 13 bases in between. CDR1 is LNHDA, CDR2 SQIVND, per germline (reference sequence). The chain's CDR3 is CASSTGGSVTGELFF. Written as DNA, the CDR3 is TGTGCCAGTAGTACGGGTGGATCGGTCACCGGGGAGCTGTTTTTT. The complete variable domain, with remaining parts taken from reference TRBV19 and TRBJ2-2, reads DGGITQSPKYLFRKEGQNVTLSCEQNLNHDAMYWYRQDPGQGLRLIYYSQIVNDFQKGDIAEGYSVSREKKESFPLTVTSAQKNPTAFYLCASSTGGSVTGELFFGEGSRLTVL.

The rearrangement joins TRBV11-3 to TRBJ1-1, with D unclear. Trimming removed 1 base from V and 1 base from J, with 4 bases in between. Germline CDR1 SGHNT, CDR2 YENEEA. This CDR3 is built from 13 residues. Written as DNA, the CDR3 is TGTGCCAGCAGCTTAGGGCAGAACACTGAAGCTTTCTTT. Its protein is CASSLGQNTEAFF. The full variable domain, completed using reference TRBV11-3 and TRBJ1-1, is EAGVVQSPRYKIIEKKQPVAFWCNPISGHNTLYWYLQNLGQGPELLIRYENEEAVDDSQLPKDRFSAERLKGVDSTLKIQPAELGDSAVYLCASSLGQNTEAFFGQGTRLTVV.

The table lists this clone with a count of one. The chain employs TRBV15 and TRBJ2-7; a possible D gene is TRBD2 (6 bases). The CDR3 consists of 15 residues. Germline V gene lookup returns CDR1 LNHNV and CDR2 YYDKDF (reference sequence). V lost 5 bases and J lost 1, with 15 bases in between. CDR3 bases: TGTGCCACCAGCCCGGCGCTAGCGCGGTCCTACGAGCAGTACTTC. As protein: CATSPALARSYEQYF.

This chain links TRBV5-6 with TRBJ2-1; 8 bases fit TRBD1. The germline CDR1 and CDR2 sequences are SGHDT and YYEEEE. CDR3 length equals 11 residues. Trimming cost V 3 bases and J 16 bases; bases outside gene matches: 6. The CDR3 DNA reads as TGTGCCAGCAGCTCCAGGGGGCTCCGTTTCTTC. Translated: CASSSRGLRFF.

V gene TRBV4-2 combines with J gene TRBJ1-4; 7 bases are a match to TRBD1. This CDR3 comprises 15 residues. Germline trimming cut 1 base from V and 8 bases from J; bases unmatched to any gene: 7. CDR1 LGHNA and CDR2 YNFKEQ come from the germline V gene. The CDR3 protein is CASSQGLAGGEKLFF. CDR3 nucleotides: TGTGCCAGCAGCCAAGGGCTGGCAGGGGGAGAAAAACTGTTTTTT.

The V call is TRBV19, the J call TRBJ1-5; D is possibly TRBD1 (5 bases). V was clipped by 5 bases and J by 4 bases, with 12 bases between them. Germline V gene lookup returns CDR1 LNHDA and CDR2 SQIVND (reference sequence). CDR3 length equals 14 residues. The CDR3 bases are TGTGCCAGTAGTGATCCAGGGAGGAATCAGCCCCAGCATTTT. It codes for CASSDPGRNQPQHF.